This T cell receptor (beta chain) emerged from a study of cytomegalovirus exposure and HLA in healthy donors. Study details: Researchers found that roughly 80% of about 400 genotyped donors fell within the Caucasian-associated ancestry cluster. Whole-study results and caveats: The likely explanation for a cluster of highly shared sequence variants was sequencing artifact. Most subjects had HLA-A and HLA-B alleles reportedly predicted accurately by TCR beta sequences.

The CDR3 runs 16 residues. Trimming shortened V by 1 base and J by 0 bases, and 13 bases separated the two germline ends. Germline assignment: CDR1 SGHRS and CDR2 YFSETQ. A note on this clone: What it binds is not known.

The PCR had 60 Vbeta and 13 Jbeta primers. Sequenced by immunoSEQ multiplex PCR; TCRdb stores in-frame clones only, minus some. The data show 62,000 or so clones, approximately 83% seen once. The sequenced sample was PBMCs. The chain couples TRBV5-1 to TRBJ1-1; D call uncertain. This receptor was obtained from a man aged 30 to 39 in good health and CMV-seronegative. CDR3 in amino acids: CASSLSEGTMNTEAFF. Here the CDR3 DNA reads TGCGCCAGCAGCTTGAGTGAGGGAACCATGAACACTGAAGCTTTCTTT.